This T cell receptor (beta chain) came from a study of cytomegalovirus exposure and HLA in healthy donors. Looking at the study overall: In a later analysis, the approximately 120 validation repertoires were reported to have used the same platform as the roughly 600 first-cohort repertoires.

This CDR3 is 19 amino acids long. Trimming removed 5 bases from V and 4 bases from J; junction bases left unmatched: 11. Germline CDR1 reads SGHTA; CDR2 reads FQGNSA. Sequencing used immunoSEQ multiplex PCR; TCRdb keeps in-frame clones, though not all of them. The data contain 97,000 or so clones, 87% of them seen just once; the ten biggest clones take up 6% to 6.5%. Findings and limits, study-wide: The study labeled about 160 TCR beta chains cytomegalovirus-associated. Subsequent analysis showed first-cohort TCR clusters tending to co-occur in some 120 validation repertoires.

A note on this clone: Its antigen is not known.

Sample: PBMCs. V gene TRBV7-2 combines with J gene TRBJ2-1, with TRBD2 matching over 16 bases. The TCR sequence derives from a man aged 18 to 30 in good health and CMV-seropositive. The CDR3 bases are TGTGCCAGCAGCCAATCCTTTGGGACTAGCGGGGGGGGGTACAATGAGCAGTTCTTC. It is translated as CASSQSFGTSGGGYNEQFF.